This T cell receptor (beta chain) was sequenced during a study of PD-L1 blockade in urothelial cancer. The data were produced by immunoSEQ multiplex PCR, yet TCRdb's version contains in-frame clones alone and is incomplete. The sample carries tens of thousands of clones, about 72% recorded once. The germline V gene has CDR1 SGHRS and CDR2 YFSETQ. Trimming took off 4 bases at V and 3 bases at J, with 16 bases between the two ends. The length of the CDR3 is 16 residues. This receptor was identified in a man in his 70s with urothelial cancer. The chain recombines TRBV5-1 with TRBJ2-2; tentative D call: TRBD1 (5 bases). This sample comprised PBMCs, obtained around atezolizumab (anti-PD-L1) treatment. The CDR3 region has the DNA TGCGCCAGCAGCGTGAAAGGGGTTCTGGACACCGGGGAGCTGTTTTTT. Amino acid sequence: CASSVKGVLDTGELFF.